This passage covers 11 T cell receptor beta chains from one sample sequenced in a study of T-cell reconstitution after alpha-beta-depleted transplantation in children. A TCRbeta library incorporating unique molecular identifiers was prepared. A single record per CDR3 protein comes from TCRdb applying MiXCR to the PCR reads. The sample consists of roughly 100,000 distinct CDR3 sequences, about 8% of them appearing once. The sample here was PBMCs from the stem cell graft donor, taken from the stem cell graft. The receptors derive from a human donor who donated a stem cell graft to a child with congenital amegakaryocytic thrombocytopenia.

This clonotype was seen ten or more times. CDR3 amino acids: CNHRLAAFYEQYF. The CDR3, as DNA: TGCAACCATAGACTAGCGGCCTTCTACGAGCAGTACTTC. The chain joins TRBV29-1 to TRBJ2-7, with 9 bases that match TRBD2. CDR1 SQVTM and CDR2 ANQGSEA come from the germline V gene. This CDR3 is built from 13 residues.

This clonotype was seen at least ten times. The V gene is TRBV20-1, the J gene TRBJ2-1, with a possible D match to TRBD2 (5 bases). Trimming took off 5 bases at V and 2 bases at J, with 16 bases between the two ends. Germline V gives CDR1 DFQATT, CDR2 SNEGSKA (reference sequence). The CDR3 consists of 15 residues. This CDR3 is CSAVKGSRPYNEQFF. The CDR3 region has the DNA TGCAGTGCTGTTAAAGGGAGTAGGCCCTACAATGAGCAGTTCTTC.

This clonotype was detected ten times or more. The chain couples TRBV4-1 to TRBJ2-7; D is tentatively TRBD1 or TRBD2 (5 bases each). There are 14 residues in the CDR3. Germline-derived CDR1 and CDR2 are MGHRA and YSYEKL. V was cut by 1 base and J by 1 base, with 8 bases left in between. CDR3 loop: CASSQVGRSYEQYF. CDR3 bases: TGCGCCAGCAGCCAAGTGGGACGGTCCTACGAGCAGTACTTC.

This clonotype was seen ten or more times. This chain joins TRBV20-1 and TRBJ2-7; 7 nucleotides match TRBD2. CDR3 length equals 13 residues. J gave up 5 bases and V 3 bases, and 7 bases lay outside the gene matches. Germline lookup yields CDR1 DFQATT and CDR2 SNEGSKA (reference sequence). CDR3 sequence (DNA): TGCAGTGCTAGTCTAGCGGTTGGTCACGAGCAGTACTTC. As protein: CSASLAVGHEQYF.

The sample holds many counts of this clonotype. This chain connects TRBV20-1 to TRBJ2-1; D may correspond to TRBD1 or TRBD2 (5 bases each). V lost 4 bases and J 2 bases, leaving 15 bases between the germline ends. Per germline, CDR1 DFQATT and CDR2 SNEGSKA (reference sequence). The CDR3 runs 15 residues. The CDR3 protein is CSANDGTSAYNEQFF. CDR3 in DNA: TGCAGTGCTAATGACGGGACCAGCGCCTACAATGAGCAGTTCTTC.

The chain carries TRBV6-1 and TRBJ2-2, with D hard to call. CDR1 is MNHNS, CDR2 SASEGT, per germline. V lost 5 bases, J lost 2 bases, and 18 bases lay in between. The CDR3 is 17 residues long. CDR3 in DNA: TGTGCCAGCAGTAACGCGGCTCTTAGATTTAACACCGGGGAGCTGTTTTTT. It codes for CASSNAALRFNTGELFF.

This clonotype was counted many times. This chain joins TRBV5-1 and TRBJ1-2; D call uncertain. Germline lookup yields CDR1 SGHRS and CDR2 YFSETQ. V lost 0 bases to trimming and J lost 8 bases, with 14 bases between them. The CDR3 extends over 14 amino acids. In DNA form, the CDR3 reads TGCGCCAGCAGCTTGGAGAGGGAATCGGGGGGCTACACCTTC. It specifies CASSLERESGGYTF.

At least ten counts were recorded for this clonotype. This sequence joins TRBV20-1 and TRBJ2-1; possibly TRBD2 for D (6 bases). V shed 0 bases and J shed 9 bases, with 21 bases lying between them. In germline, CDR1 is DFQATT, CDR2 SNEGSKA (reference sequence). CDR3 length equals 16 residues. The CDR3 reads CSARDPSRRGWGEQFF. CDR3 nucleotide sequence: TGCAGTGCTAGAGACCCCTCCAGGAGGGGCTGGGGTGAGCAGTTCTTC.

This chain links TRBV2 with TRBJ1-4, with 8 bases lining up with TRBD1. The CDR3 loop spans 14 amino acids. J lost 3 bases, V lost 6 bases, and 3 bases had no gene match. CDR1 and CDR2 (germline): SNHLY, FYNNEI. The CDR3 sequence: CASSDRGSNEKLFF. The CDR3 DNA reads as TGTGCCAGCAGCGACAGGGGCTCTAATGAAAAACTGTTTTTT. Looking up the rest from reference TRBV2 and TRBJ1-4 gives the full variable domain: EPEVTQTPSHQVTQMGQEVILRCVPISNHLYFYWYRQILGQKVEFLVSFYNNEISEKSEIFDDQFSVERPDGSNFTLKIRSTKLEDSAMYFCASSDRGSNEKLFFGSGTQLSVL.

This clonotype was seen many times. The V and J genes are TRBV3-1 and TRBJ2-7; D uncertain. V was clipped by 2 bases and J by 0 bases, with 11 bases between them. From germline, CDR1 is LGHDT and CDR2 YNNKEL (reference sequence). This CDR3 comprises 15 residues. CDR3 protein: CASSQSTLSSYEQYF. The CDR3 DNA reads TGTGCCAGCAGCCAATCTACCCTGAGCTCCTACGAGCAGTACTTC.

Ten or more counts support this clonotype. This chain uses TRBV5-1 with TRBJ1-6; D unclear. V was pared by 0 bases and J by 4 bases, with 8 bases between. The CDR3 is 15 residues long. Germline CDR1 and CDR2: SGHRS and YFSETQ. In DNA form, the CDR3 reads TGCGCCAGCAGCTTGGTCGGACCTTATAATTCACCCCTCCACTTT. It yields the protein CASSLVGPYNSPLHF.